These T cell receptor beta chains were read from a single sample in a study of cytomegalovirus exposure and HLA in healthy donors. Libraries were prepared by immunoSEQ multiplex PCR; TCRdb keeps only in-frame clonotypes and omits some of them. The sample gives 120,000 or so clones, around three quarters of which show up once; 3.4% is in the top ten. Source material: PBMCs. The receptors shown here come from a man aged 25 to 45 in good health and CMV-seronegative. Each CDR3 is given with its conserved first and last residue. The order of the fields is CDR3 length, D gene, V gene, J gene, clone size, CDR3 protein, CDR3 DNA. A D gene is named only where the DNA matches it firmly. Rows give clone size only sometimes, using once, few, many, or a class for an expanded clone.

12	.	TRBV7-9	TRBJ2-7	.	CSSTPVTYEQYF	TGTTCCAGCACCCCCGTAACCTACGAGCAGTACTTC
12	.	TRBV18	TRBJ2-7	.	CASSPQGWEQYF	TGTGCCAGCTCACCCCAGGGATGGGAGCAGTACTTC
16	TRBD1	TRBV14	TRBJ1-4	.	CASSPTGQGRYEKLFF	TGTGCCAGCAGCCCCACAGGACAGGGGCGGTATGAAAAACTGTTTTTT
14	.	TRBV28	TRBJ1-5	.	CASSLKGLSAAQHF	TGTGCCAGCAGTTTAAAGGGACTCTCCGCGGCCCAGCATTTT
14	.	TRBV7-9	TRBJ2-5	.	CASSLASGQETQYF	TGTGCCAGCAGCTTAGCGTCAGGGCAAGAGACCCAGTACTTC
11	TRBD1	TRBV7-2	TRBJ1-4	.	CASSSDRGLFF	TGTGCCAGCAGCTCGGACAGGGGTCTGTTTTTT
13	.	TRBV5-4	TRBJ1-4	once	CASSLVANEKLFF	TGTGCCAGCAGCTTGGTAGCTAATGAAAAACTGTTTTTT
15	.	TRBV19	TRBJ1-5	.	CASSISLGSHQPQHF	TGTGCCAGTAGTATCTCGTTAGGGAGTCATCAGCCCCAGCATTTT
15	.	TRBV27	TRBJ2-7	.	CASSPGGTVAYEQYF	TGTGCCAGCAGTCCCGGGGGAACAGTGGCCTACGAGCAGTACTTC
14	.	TRBV7-2	TRBJ2-7	.	CASSLRERGYEQYF	TGTGCCAGCAGCTTACGGGAGAGAGGCTACGAGCAGTACTTC
13	.	TRBV9	TRBJ1-1	once	CASSVVGEAEAFF	TGTGCCAGCAGCGTAGTAGGGGAAGCTGAAGCTTTCTTT
14	.	TRBV27	TRBJ2-3	.	CASSSPRGADTQYF	TGTGCCAGCAGTTCCCCCCGGGGAGCAGATACGCAGTATTTT
15	.	TRBV18	TRBJ1-6	.	CASSPEGAGNSPLHF	TGTGCCAGCTCACCTGAGGGCGCCGGTAATTCACCCCTCCACTTT
13	.	TRBV7-2	TRBJ1-1	.	CASSRGLGGGAFF	TGTGCCAGCAGCCGAGGTTTGGGAGGGGGAGCTTTCTTT
17	TRBD1	TRBV7-9	TRBJ2-2	.	CASSPRGLDRPAGELFF	TGTGCCAGCAGCCCTAGGGGGCTGGACAGGCCGGCCGGGGAGCTGTTTTTT
14	TRBD1	TRBV7-2	TRBJ2-6	once	CASSLVGQKNVLTF	TGTGCCAGCAGCTTAGTGGGACAGAAAAACGTCCTGACTTTC
15	.	TRBV27	TRBJ1-2	.	CASSYGGGPNYGYTF	TGTGCCAGCAGCTACGGGGGGGGACCAAACTATGGCTACACCTTC
13	.	TRBV29-1	TRBJ1-4	.	CSVARALNEKLFF	TGCAGCGTTGCCAGGGCCCTTAATGAAAAACTGTTTTTT
15	.	TRBV5-1	TRBJ2-7	.	CASSPRAASSYEQYF	TGCGCCAGCAGCCCGAGGGCGGCAAGCTCCTACGAGCAGTACTTC
16	.	TRBV7-8	TRBJ2-7	few	CASSFSAHLGFHEQYF	TGTGCCAGCAGCTTTAGCGCCCACCTAGGGTTTCACGAGCAGTACTTC
16	.	TRBV4-3	TRBJ2-2	.	CASSQAKRLDTGELFF	TGCGCCAGCAGCCAAGCCAAGAGACTAGACACCGGGGAGCTGTTTTTT
14	.	TRBV5-1	TRBJ2-5	.	CASSLGQGQETQYF	TGCGCCAGCAGCTTGGGCCAGGGACAAGAGACCCAGTACTTC
14	.	TRBV6-1	TRBJ1-1	once	CASIHSPVNTEAFF	TGTGCCAGCATTCACAGCCCGGTGAACACTGAAGCTTTCTTT